Listed below are T cell receptor beta chains from one sample, sequenced in a study of T cells in Graves' hyperthyroidism and ophthalmopathy. Via MiXCR, TCRdb re-called the multiplex PCR reads, giving one row per CDR3 protein. The table has hundreds of thousands of distinct CDR3 sequences, 15% to 20% seen once. Sequencing was carried out using blood. The receptor source for this set is a woman in her 30s with Graves' hyperthyroidism. The CDR3 runs from the conserved cysteine through the conserved F or W. A D gene is named only where the DNA matches it firmly. Size values are once, few and many counts, or a class for expanded clones, and some rows have none.

J: TRBJ1-1
V: TRBV9
size: NA
D: NA
DNA: TGTGCCAGCAGCTTTGGACTGGGGGGCGAAAGCACTGAAGCTTTCTTT
CDR3: CASSFGLGGESTEAFF

J: TRBJ2-1
V: TRBV15
size: few
D: TRBD2
DNA: TGTGCCACCAGCAGAGACCGGGGACTAGCGGACAATGAGCAGTTCTTC
CDR3: CATSRDRGLADNEQFF

J: TRBJ1-4
V: TRBV2
size: many
D: TRBD1
DNA: TGTGCCAGCAGTCTGGGACAGGTAGAAAAACTGTTTTTT
CDR3: CASSLGQVEKLFF

J: TRBJ2-4
V: TRBV18
size: few
D: TRBD1
DNA: TGTGCCAGCTCACCACCGTCCCCGGGACAGCTAGCCAAAAACATTCAGTACTTC
CDR3: CASSPPSPGQLAKNIQYF

J: TRBJ2-1
V: TRBV2
size: many
D: TRBD2
DNA: TGTGCCAGCACGCTAGCGGGAATAAATGAGCAGTTCTTC
CDR3: CASTLAGINEQFF

J: TRBJ2-7
V: TRBV5-1
size: NA
D: NA
DNA: TGCGCCAGCCGCGGCGGTGGTTTTCGCTACGAGCAGTACTTC
CDR3: CASRGGGFRYEQYF

J: TRBJ2-3
V: TRBV2
size: many
D: NA
DNA: TGTGCCAGCATCCAGACAGTAGATACGCAGTATTTT
CDR3: CASIQTVDTQYF

J: TRBJ1-2
V: TRBV30
size: many
D: NA
DNA: TGTGCCTGGAGTGAGGTGAAGCAACATGGCTACACCTTC
CDR3: CAWSEVKQHGYTF

J: TRBJ1-6
V: TRBV7-2
size: NA
D: TRBD1
DNA: TGTGCCAGCAGCTTAGAAAGGGACAGACCCCTCCACTTT
CDR3: CASSLERDRPLHF

J: TRBJ2-3
V: TRBV7-2
size: many
D: TRBD2
DNA: TGTGCCAGCAGCTGGGGACTAGCGGGAGATACGCAGTATTTT
CDR3: CASSWGLAGDTQYF

J: TRBJ1-1
V: TRBV11-2
size: many
D: TRBD1
DNA: TGTGCCAGCAGCTTAGCCCCCCAAACCGGAATGACAGGGGGCGAAGGATGGACTGAAGCTTTCTTT
CDR3: CASSLAPQTGMTGGEGWTEAFF

J: TRBJ2-3
V: TRBV28
size: many
D: NA
DNA: TGTGCCAGCAGTTTCCGGGGGCGTAGAGTGAATACGCAGTATTTT
CDR3: CASSFRGRRVNTQYF

J: TRBJ1-1
V: TRBV28
size: many
D: NA
DNA: TGTGCCAGCACCCCCCTGTGGAACACTGAAGCTTTCTTT
CDR3: CASTPLWNTEAFF

J: TRBJ2-7
V: TRBV19
size: NA
D: NA
DNA: TGTGCCAGTAGTATAAGTCGGTTGGACCACGAGCAGTACTTC
CDR3: CASSISRLDHEQYF

J: TRBJ2-5
V: TRBV6-1
size: few
D: TRBD2
DNA: TGTGCCACTTCACTAGCGCGAGAGACCCAGTACTTC
CDR3: CATSLARETQYF

J: TRBJ1-5
V: TRBV7-8
size: NA
D: NA
DNA: TGTGCCAGCAGCTTAGCGACGTATTTTGGGGTGAATCAGCCCCAGCATTTT
CDR3: CASSLATYFGVNQPQHF